The clone carrying this T cell receptor (beta chain) was observed a few times. What it binds is not known. The sample comes from a study of CD8 T cells in ankylosing spondylitis. General study points: Disease-associated clones were CD8+ and fairly uncommon in peripheral blood. Reportedly, disease-linked clones are significantly enriched in ankylosing spondylitis patients' matched synovial fluid. Ankylosing spondylitis blood appeared to be characterized by a TCR beta motif of about 8 highly homologous variants. Earlier work had already found some motif variants in reactive arthritis synovial fluid and blood.

Quantitative 5'-RACE was performed with molecular barcodes, and it yielded the TCR beta libraries. In TCRdb, the 5' RACE reads were re-called with MiXCR into one record per CDR3 protein. The data hold more than 300,000 distinct CDR3 sequences, with less than 9.5% observed a single time. CDR3 length: 15 residues. Trimming took off 4 bases at V and 4 bases at J, with 11 bases between the two ends. From germline, CDR1 is LNHDA and CDR2 SQIVND (reference sequence). This TCR was sampled from a male donor with ankylosing spondylitis. This sequence joins TRBV19 and TRBJ1-6; D is uncertain. The sequencing sample was made of blood, either unsorted or a sorted T cell fraction (not recorded which). The CDR3: CASSNRASYNSPLHF. The CDR3 bases are TGTGCCAGTAGTAACCGGGCGTCGTATAATTCACCCCTCCACTTT. The full variable domain, with the rest looked up from reference TRBV19 and TRBJ1-6, is DGGITQSPKYLFRKEGQNVTLSCEQNLNHDAMYWYRQDPGQGLRLIYYSQIVNDFQKGDIAEGYSVSREKKESFPLTVTSAQKNPTAFYLCASSNRASYNSPLHFGNGTRLTVT.